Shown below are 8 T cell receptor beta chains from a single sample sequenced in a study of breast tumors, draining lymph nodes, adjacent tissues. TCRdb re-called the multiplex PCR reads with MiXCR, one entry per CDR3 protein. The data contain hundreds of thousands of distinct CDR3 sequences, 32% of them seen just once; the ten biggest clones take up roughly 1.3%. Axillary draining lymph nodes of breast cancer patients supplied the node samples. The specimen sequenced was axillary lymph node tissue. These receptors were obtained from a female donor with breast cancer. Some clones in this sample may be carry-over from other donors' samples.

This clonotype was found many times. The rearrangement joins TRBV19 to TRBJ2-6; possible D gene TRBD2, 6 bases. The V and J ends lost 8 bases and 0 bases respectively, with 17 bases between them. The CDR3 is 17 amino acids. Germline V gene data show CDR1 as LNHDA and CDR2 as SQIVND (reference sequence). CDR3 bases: TGTGCCAGTCACGCGGGGCGCAGCTTCTCTGGGGCCAACGTCCTGACTTTC. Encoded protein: CASHAGRSFSGANVLTF.

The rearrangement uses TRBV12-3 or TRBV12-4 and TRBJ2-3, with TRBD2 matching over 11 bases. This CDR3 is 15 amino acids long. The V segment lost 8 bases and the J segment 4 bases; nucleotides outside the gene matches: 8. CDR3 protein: CASRPPGLAADTQYF. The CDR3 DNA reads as TGTGCCAGCCGACCTCCGGGACTAGCGGCAGATACGCAGTATTTT.

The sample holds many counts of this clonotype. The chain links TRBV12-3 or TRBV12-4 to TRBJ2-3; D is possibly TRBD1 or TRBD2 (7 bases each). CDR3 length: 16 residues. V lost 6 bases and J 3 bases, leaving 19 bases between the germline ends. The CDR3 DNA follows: TGTGCCAGCAGCCGAGGGAGGGGGCCAGGGACAGATACGCAGTATTTT. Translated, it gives CASSRGRGPGTDTQYF.

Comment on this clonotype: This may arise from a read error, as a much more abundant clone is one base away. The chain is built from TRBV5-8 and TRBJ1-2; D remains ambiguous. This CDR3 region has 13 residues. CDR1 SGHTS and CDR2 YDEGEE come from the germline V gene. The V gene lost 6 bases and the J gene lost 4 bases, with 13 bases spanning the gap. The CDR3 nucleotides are TGTGCCAGCACCCGGAGGTCCACCTATGGCTACACCTTC. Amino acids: CASTRRSTYGYTF.

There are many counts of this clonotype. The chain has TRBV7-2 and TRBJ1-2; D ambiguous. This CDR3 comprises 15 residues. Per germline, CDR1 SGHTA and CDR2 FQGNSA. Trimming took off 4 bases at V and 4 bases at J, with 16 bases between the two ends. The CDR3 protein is CASSSEGGPLYGYTF. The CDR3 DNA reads TGTGCCAGCAGCTCCGAGGGAGGACCGCTCTATGGCTACACCTTC.

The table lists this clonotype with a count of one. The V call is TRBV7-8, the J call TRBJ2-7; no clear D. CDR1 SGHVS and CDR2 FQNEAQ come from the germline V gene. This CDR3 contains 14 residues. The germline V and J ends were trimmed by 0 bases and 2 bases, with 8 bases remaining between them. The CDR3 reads CASSLAGLTYEQYV. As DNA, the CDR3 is TGTGCCAGCAGCTTAGCGGGCCTTACCTACGAGCAGTACGTC.

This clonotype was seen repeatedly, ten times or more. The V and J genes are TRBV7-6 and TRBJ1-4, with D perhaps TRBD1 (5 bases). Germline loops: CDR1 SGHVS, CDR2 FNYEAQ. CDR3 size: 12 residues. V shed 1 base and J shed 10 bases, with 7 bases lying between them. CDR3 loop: CASSLDGGKLFF. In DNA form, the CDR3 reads TGTGCCAGCAGCTTAGATGGGGGAAAACTGTTTTTT.

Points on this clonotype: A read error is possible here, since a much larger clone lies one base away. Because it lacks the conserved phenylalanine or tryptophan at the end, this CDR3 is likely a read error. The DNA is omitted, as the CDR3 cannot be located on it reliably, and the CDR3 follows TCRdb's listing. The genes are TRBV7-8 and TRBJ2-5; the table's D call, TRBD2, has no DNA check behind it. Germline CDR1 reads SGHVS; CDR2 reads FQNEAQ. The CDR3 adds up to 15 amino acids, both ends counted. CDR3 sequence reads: CASSPTTSLQETQHL.